The T cell receptor (beta chain) under discussion was sequenced for a study of CD8+ T cells in alopecia areata. Study-wide results and caveats: The study also sequences resident alphabeta T cells of normal skin in scalp samples. With patients, TCR sharing proved less clear than in mice, a difference possibly related to HLA.

Peripheral blood, together with lesional scalp punch biopsies, was collected from alopecia areata patients. Turning to this clone: The antigen remains unidentified.

Extracted RNA was reverse transcribed, and the resulting cDNA served as sequencing template. Clones were read by immunoSEQ multiplex PCR, and TCRdb kept only the in-frame ones, dropping some. The sample consists of some 170,000 clones, 67% of them appearing once. Germline V gives CDR1 SNHLY, CDR2 FYNNEI. Trimming took 3 bases from V and 1 from J; bases not matched to a gene: 7. CDR3 length equals 16 residues. The source is a human donor with alopecia areata. The specimen was CD8+ T cells sorted from blood, collected at week 0. The chain combines TRBV2 with TRBJ1-1; 8 bases line up with TRBD1. CDR3: CASSDSRDRGNTEAFF. In nucleotides, the CDR3 is TGTGCCAGCAGTGATTCCCGAGACAGGGGGAACACTGAAGCTTTCTTT.